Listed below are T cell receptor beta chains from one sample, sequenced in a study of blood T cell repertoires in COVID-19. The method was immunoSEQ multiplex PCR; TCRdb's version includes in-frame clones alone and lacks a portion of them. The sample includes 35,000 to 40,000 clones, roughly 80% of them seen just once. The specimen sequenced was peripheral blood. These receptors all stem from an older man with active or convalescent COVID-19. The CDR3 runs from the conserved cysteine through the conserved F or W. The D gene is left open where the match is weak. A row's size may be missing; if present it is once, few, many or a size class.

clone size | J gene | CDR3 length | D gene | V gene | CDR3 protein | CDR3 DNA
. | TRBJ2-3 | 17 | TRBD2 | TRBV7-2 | CASSTRTSGGPTDTQYF | TGTGCCAGCAGCACCAGGACTAGCGGGGGGCCAACAGATACGCAGTATTTT
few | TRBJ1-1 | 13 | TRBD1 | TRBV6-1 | CASTTGGYTEAFF | TGTGCCAGCACTACAGGGGGCTACACTGAAGCTTTCTTT
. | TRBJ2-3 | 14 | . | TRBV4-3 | CASSQSDGPRGQYF | TGCGCCAGCAGCCAATCGGACGGACCGCGGGGGCAGTATTTT
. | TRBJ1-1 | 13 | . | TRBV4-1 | CASSRTLNTEAFF | TGCGCCAGCAGCCGGACACTGAACACTGAAGCTTTCTTT
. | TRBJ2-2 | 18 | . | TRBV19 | CASSIKQGKLPNTGELFF | TGTGCCAGTAGTATTAAACAGGGAAAACTACCGAACACCGGGGAGCTGTTTTTT
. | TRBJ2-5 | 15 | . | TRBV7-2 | CASSLRAAGEETQYF | TGTGCCAGCAGCTTGAGGGCGGCAGGGGAAGAGACCCAGTACTTC
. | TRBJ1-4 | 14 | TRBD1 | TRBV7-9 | CASNSGQGVEKLFF | TGTGCCAGCAACTCAGGACAGGGCGTGGAAAAACTGTTTTTT
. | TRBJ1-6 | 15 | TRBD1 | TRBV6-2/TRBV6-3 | CASSSPTGWESPLHF | TGTGCCAGCAGTAGCCCGACAGGGTGGGAATCACCCCTCCACTTT
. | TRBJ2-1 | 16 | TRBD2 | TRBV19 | CASTRLAAGKNNEQFF | TGTGCCAGTACGCGACTAGCGGCAGGCAAAAACAATGAGCAGTTCTTC
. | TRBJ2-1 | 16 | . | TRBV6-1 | CASSDLALSSYNEQFF | TGTGCCAGCAGTGATCTAGCGTTGAGCTCCTACAATGAGCAGTTCTTC
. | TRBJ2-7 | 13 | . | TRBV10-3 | CAISDGEAGEQYF | TGTGCCATCAGCGACGGGGAAGCTGGAGAGCAGTACTTC
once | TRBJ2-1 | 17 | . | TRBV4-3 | CASSQGSDTRLYNEQFF | TGCGCCAGCAGCCAAGGGTCCGACACTAGACTTTACAATGAGCAGTTCTTC
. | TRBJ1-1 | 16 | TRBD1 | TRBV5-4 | CASSPGGQGAYTEAFF | TGTGCCAGCAGCCCGGGTGGTCAGGGGGCTTACACTGAAGCTTTCTTT
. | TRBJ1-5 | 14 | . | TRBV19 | CASSLGPANQPQHF | TGTGCCAGTAGTCTTGGCCCCGCCAATCAGCCCCAGCATTTT
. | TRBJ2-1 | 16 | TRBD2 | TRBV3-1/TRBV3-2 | CASSQTTSGGNNEQFF | TGTGCCAGCAGCCAAACGACTAGCGGGGGGAACAATGAGCAGTTCTTC
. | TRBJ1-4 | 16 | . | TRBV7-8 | CASSLAGTLTGEKLFF | TGTGCCAGCAGCTTAGCTGGGACACTTACGGGCGAAAAACTGTTTTTT
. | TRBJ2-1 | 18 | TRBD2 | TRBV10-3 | CAISVNGLGTRGINEQFF | TGTGCCATCAGTGTAAATGGCCTGGGGACTAGAGGGATCAATGAGCAGTTCTTC
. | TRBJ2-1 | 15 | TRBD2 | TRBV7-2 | CASSKGLAGQYEQFF | TGTGCCAGCAGCAAAGGACTAGCGGGGCAGTATGAGCAGTTCTTC
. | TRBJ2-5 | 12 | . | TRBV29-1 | CSTRGGGETQYF | TGCAGCACCCGAGGGGGGGGAGAGACCCAGTACTTC
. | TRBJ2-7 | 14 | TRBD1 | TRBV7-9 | CASSSQGYSYEQYF | TGTGCCAGCAGCTCACAGGGGTACTCCTACGAGCAGTACTTC
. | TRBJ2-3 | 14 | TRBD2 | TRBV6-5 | CASSPAGEGNTQYF | TGTGCCAGCTCACCAGCGGGGGAAGGGAATACGCAGTATTTT
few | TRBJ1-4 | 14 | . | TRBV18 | CASSRSVENEKLFF | TGTGCCAGCTCACGGTCTGTGGAGAATGAAAAACTGTTTTTT
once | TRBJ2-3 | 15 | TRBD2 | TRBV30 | CAWSGTSGRSDTQYF | TGTGCCTGGAGTGGGACTAGCGGGAGGAGCGATACGCAGTATTTT
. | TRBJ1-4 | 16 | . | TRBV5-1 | CASSSPRTGTNEKLFF | TGCGCCAGCAGCTCTCCCCGGACGGGGACTAATGAAAAACTGTTTTTT
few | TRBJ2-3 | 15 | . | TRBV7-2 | CASSFTGISTDTQYF | TGTGCCAGCAGCTTTACGGGGATTAGCACAGATACGCAGTATTTT
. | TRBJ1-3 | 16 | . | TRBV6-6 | CASTRGQGSSGNTIYF | TGTGCCAGCACTCGGGGGCAGGGGAGCTCTGGAAACACCATATATTTT
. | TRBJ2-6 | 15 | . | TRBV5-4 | CASSYTSSGANVLTF | TGTGCCAGCAGCTATACATCATCTGGGGCCAACGTCCTGACTTTC
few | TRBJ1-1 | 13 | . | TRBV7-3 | CASSSQANTEAFF | TGTGCCAGCAGCTCCCAGGCCAACACTGAAGCTTTCTTT
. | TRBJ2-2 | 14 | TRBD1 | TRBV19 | CAARGQGATGELFF | TGTGCCGCCAGAGGGCAGGGGGCGACCGGGGAGCTGTTTTTT
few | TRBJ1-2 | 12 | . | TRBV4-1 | CASSQDSYGYTF | TGCGCCAGCAGCCAAGATAGCTATGGCTACACCTTC
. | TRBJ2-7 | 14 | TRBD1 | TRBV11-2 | CASSLHRGGYEQYF | TGTGCCAGCAGCCTTCACAGGGGTGGTTACGAGCAGTACTTC
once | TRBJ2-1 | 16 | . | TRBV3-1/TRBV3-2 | CASSHPRGTVYNEQFF | TGTGCCAGCAGCCACCCCCGGGGGACAGTATACAATGAGCAGTTCTTC
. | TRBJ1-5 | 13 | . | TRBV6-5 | CASSQRGNQPQHF | TGTGCCAGCAGTCAACGGGGGAATCAGCCCCAGCATTTT
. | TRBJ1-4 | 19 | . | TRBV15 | CATSREGYAFEGLSEKLFF | TGTGCCACCAGCAGAGAGGGATATGCGTTTGAGGGATTGAGTGAAAAACTGTTTTTT
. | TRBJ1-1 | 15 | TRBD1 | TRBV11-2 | CASSLGLGTGTEAFF | TGTGCCAGCAGCTTAGGACTAGGGACAGGCACTGAAGCTTTCTTT
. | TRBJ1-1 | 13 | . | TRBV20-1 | CSASGGGNTEAFF | TGCAGTGCTAGTGGGGGAGGGAACACTGAAGCTTTCTTT
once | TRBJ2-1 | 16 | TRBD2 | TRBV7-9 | CASSSGLAGGPDEQFF | TGTGCCAGCAGCTCCGGACTAGCGGGGGGGCCGGATGAGCAGTTCTTC
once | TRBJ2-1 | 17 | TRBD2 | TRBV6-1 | CASSEARPSGPGYEQFF | TGTGCCAGCAGTGAAGCGCGGCCTAGCGGCCCCGGGTATGAGCAGTTCTTC
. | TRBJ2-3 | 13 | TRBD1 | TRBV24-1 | CATSGQGTDTQYF | TGTGCCACCAGTGGACAGGGGACAGATACGCAGTATTTT
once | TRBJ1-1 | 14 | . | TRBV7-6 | CASSLSRGNTEAFF | TGTGCCAGCAGCTTATCACGGGGAAACACTGAAGCTTTCTTT
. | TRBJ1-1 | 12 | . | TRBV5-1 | CASRTVDTEAFF | TGCGCCAGCAGGACAGTAGACACTGAAGCTTTCTTT
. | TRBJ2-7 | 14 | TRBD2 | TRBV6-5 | CASSPLRESYEQYF | TGTGCCAGCAGTCCCTTGCGGGAGAGCTACGAGCAGTACTTC
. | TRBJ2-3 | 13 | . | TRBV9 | CASSAGVTDTQYF | TGTGCCAGCAGCGCGGGGGTCACAGATACGCAGTATTTT
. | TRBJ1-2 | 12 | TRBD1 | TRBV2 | CASRAGQGGYTF | TGTGCCAGCAGAGCCGGACAGGGGGGCTACACCTTC
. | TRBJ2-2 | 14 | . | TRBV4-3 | CASSVIQGSGELFF | TGCGCCAGCAGCGTAATTCAGGGTTCCGGGGAGCTGTTTTTT
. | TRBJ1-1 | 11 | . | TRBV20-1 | CSARRNTEAFF | TGCAGTGCTAGGCGGAACACTGAAGCTTTCTTT
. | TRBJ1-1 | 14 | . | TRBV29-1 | CSVHGGASYTEAFF | TGCAGCGTCCATGGGGGGGCAAGTTACACTGAAGCTTTCTTT
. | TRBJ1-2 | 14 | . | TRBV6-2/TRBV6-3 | CASSYIPTGYGYTF | TGTGCCAGCAGTTACATTCCCACGGGCTATGGCTACACCTTC
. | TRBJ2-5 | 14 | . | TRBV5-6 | CASSFLGAEETQYF | TGTGCCAGCAGCTTTTTGGGGGCGGAGGAGACCCAGTACTTC
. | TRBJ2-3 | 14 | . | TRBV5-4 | CASSLELHGGTQYF | TGTGCCAGCAGCTTGGAGCTCCATGGGGGCACGCAGTATTTT
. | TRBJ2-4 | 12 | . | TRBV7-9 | CASTTPKNIQYF | TGTGCCAGCACAACTCCAAAAAACATTCAGTACTTC
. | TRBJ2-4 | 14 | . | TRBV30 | CAWSVGTGRNIQYF | TGTGCCTGGAGTGTCGGTACAGGGCGGAACATTCAGTACTTC
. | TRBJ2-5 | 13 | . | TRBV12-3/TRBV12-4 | CASSLYRAETQYF | TGTGCCAGCAGTTTATACAGGGCTGAGACCCAGTACTTC